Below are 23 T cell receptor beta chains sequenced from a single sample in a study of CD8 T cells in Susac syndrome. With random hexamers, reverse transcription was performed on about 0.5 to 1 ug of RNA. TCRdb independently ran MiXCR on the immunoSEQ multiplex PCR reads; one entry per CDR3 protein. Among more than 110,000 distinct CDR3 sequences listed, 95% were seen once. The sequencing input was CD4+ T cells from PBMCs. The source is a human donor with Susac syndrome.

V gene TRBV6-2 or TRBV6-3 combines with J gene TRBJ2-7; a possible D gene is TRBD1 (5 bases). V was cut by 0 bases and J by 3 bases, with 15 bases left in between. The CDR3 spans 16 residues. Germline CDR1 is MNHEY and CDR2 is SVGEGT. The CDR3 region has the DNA TGTGCCAGCAGTTACTCACGGCAGGGCCCAAACTACGAGCAGTACTTC. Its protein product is CASSYSRQGPNYEQYF.

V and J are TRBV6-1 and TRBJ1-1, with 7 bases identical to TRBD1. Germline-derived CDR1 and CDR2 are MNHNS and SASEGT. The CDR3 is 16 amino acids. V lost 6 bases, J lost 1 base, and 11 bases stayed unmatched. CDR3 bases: TGTGCCAGCAGCACAAGACAGGGAACAGGGAACACTGAAGCTTTCTTT. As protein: CASSTRQGTGNTEAFF.

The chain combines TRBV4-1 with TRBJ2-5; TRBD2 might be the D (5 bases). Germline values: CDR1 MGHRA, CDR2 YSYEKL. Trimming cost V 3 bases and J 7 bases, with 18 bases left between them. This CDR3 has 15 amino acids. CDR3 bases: TGCGCCAGCAGCCAGGAAGACTCCTCTCGGGGGACCCAGTACTTC. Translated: CASSQEDSSRGTQYF.

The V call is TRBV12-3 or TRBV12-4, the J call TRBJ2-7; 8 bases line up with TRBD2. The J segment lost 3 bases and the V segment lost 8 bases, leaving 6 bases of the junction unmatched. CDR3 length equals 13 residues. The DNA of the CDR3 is TGTGCCAGCTGTAGCGGGGACTTCTACGAGCAGTACTTC. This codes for CASCSGDFYEQYF.

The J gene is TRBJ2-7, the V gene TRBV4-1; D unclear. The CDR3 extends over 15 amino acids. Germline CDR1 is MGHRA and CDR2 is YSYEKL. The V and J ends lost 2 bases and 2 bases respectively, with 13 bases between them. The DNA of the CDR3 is TGCGCCAGCAGCCAACCCGTGGAAGGTACCTACGAGCAGTACTTC. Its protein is CASSQPVEGTYEQYF.

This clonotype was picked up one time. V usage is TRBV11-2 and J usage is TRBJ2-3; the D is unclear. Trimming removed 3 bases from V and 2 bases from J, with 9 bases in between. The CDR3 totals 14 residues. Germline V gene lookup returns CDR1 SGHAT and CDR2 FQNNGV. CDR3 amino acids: CASSFRLATDTQYF. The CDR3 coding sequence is TGTGCCAGCAGCTTCCGTCTGGCCACAGATACGCAGTATTTT.

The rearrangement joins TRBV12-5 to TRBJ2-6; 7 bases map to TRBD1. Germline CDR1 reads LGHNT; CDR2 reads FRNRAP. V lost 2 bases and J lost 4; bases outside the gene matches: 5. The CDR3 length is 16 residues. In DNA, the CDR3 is TGTGCTAGTGGTTTGCTTCAGGGGGTCGGGGCCAACGTCCTGACTTTC. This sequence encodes CASGLLQGVGANVLTF.

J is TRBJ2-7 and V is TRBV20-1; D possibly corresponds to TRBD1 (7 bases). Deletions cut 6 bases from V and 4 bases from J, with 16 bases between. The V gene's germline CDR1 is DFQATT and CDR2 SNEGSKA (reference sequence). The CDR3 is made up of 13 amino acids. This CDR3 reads CSAIQGGRYEQYF. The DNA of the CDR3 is TGCAGTGCCATTCAGGGGGGTCGTTACGAGCAGTACTTC.

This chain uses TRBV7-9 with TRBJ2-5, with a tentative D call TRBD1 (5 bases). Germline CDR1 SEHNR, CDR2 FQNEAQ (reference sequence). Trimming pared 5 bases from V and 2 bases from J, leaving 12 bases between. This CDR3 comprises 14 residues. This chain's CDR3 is CASSPWGSQETQYF. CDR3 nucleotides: TGTGCCAGCAGCCCCTGGGGCAGTCAAGAGACCCAGTACTTC.

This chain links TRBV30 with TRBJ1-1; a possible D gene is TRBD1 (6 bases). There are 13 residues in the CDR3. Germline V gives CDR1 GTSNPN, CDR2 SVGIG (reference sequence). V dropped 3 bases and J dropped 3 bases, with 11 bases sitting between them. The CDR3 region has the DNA TGTGCCTGGAGCGGACAGATTTACACTGAAGCTTTCTTT. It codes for CAWSGQIYTEAFF. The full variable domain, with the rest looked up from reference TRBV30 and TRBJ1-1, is SQTIHQWPATLVQPVGSPLSLECTVEGTSNPNLYWYRQAAGRGLQLLFYSVGIGQISSEVPQNLSASRPQDRQFILSSKKLLLSDSGFYLCAWSGQIYTEAFFGQGTRLTVV.

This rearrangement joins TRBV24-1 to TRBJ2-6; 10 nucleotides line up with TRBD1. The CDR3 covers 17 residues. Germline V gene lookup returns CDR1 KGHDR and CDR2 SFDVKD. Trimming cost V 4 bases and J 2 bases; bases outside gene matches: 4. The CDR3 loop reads CATSEGQGTPGANVLTF. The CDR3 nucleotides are TGTGCCACCAGTGAGGGACAGGGGACTCCTGGGGCCAACGTCCTGACTTTC.

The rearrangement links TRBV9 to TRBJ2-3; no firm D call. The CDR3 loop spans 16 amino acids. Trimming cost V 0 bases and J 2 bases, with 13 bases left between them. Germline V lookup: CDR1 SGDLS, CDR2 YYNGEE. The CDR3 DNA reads TGTGCCAGCAGCGTAGCTGTGGGGTCCACCACAGATACGCAGTATTTT. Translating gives CASSVAVGSTTDTQYF.

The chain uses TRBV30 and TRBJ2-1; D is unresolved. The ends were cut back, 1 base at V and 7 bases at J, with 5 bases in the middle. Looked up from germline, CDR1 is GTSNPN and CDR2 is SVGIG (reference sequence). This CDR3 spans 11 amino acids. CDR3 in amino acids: CAWSGLNEQFF. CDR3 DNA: TGTGCCTGGAGTGGTCTAAATGAGCAGTTCTTC.

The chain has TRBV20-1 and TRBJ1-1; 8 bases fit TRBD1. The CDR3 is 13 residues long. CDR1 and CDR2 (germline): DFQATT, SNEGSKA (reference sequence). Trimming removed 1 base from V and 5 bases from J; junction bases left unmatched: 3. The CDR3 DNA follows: TGCAGTGCTAGAGTGCGACAGGGGACTGAAGCTTTCTTT. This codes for CSARVRQGTEAFF.

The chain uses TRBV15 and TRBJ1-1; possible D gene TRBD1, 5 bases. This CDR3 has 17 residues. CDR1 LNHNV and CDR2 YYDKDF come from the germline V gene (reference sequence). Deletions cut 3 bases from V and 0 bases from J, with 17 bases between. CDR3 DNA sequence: TGTGCCACCAGCAGTCCCCGGGACGGTTGGATGAACACTGAAGCTTTCTTT. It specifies CATSSPRDGWMNTEAFF. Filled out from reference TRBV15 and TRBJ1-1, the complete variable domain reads DAMVIQNPRYQVTQFGKPVTLSCSQTLNHNVMYWYQQKSSQAPKLLFHYYDKDFNNEADTPDNFQSRRPNTSFCFLDIRSPGLGDTAMYLCATSSPRDGWMNTEAFFGQGTRLTVV.

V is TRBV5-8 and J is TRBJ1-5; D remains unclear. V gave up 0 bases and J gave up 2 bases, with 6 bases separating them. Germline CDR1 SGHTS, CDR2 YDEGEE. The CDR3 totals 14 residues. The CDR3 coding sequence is TGTGCCAGCAGCTTGGTATTGGGCAATCAGCCCCAGCATTTT. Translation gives CASSLVLGNQPQHF.

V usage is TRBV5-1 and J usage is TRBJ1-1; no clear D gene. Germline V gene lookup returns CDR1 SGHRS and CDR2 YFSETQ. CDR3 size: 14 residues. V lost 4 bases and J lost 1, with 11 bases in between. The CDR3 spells CASSPYSGNTEAFF. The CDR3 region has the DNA TGCGCCAGCAGCCCCTATTCAGGGAACACTGAAGCTTTCTTT.

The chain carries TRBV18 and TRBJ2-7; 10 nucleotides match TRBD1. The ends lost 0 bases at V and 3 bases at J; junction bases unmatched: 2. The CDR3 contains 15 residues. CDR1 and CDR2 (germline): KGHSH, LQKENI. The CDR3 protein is CASSPPGTGVYEQYF. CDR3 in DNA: TGTGCCAGCTCACCACCTGGGACAGGGGTCTACGAGCAGTACTTC.

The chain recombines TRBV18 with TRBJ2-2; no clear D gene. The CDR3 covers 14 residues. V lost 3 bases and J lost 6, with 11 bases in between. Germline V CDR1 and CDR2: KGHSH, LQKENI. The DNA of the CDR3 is TGTGCCAGCTCACCGCGGACCGCGCCCGGGGAGCTGTTTTTT. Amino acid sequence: CASSPRTAPGELFF.

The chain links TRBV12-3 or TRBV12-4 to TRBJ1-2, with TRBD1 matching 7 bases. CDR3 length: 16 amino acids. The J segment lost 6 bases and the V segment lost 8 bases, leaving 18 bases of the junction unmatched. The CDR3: CASGRTGAPSRDGYTF. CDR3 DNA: TGTGCCAGCGGGAGGACAGGCGCTCCCTCTAGGGATGGCTACACCTTC.

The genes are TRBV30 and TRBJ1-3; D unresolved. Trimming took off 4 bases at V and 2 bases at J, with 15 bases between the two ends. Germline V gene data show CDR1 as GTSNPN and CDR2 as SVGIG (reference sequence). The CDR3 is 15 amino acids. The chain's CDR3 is CAWTNLGMPGNTIYF. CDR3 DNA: TGTGCCTGGACCAATTTGGGAATGCCTGGAAACACCATATATTTT.

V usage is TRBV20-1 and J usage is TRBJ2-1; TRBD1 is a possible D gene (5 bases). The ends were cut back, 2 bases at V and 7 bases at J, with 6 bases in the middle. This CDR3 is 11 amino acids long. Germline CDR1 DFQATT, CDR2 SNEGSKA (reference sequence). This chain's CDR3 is CSARKGNEQFF. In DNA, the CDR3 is TGCAGTGCTAGAAAGGGGAATGAGCAGTTCTTC.

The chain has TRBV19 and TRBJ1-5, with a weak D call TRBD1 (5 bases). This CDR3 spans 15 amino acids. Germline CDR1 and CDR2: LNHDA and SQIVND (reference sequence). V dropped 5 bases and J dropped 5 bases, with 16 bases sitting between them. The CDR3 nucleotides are TGTGCCAGTAGTCAAACCGGGGACTTCTATCAGCCCCAGCATTTT. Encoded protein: CASSQTGDFYQPQHF.